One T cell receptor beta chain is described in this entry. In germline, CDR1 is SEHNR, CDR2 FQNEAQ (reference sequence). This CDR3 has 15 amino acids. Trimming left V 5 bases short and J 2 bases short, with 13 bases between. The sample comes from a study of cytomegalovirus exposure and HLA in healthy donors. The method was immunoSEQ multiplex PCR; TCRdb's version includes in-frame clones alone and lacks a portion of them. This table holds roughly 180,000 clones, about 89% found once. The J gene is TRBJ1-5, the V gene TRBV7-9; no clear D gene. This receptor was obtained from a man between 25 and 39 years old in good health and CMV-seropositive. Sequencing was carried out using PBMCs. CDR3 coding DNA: TGTGCCAGCAGCCAAGGATCTTTTGGCAATCAGCCCCAGCATTTT. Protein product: CASSQGSFGNQPQHF.